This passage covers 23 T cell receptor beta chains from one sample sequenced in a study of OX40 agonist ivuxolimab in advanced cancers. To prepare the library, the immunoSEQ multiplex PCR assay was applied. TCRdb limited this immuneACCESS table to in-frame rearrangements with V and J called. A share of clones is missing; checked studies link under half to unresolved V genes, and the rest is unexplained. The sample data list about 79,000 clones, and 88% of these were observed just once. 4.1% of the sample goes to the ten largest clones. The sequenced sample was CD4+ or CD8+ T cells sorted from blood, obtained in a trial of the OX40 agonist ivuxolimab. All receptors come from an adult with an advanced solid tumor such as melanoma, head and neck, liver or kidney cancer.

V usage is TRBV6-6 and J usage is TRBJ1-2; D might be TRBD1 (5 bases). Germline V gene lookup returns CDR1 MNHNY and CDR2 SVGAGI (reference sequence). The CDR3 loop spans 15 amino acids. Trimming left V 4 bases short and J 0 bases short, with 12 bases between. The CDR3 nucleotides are TGTGCCAGCAGTTTAAAACAGGAATCTAACTATGGCTACACCTTC. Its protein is CASSLKQESNYGYTF.

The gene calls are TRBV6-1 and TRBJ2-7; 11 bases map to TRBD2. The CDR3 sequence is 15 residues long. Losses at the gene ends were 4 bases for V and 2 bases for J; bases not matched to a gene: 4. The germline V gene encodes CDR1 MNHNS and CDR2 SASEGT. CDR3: CASSAGTSGPYEQYF. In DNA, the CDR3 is TGTGCCAGCAGTGCCGGGACTAGCGGACCCTACGAGCAGTACTTC.

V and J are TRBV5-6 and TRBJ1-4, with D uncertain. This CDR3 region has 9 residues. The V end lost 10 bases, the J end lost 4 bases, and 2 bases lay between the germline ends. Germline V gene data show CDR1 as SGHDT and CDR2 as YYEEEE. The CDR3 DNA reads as TGTGCCTATAATGAAAAACTGTTTTTT. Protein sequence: CAYNEKLFF.

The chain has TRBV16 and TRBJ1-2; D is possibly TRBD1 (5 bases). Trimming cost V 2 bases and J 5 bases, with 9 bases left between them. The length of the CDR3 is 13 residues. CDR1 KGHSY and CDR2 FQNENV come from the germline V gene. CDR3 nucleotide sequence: TGTGCCAGCAGCCAAAGCAGGGAGTATGGCTACACCTTC. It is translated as CASSQSREYGYTF.

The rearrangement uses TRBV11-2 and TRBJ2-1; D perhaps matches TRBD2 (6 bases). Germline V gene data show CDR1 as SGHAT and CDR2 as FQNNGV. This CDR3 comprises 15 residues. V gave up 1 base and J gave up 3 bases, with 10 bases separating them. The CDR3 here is CASSLGGTYYNEQFF. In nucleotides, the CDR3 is TGTGCCAGCAGCTTAGGTGGGACTTACTACAATGAGCAGTTCTTC.

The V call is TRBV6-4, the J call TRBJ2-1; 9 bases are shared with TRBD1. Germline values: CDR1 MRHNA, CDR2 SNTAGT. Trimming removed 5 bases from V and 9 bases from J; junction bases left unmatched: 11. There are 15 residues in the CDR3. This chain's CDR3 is CASSTVRTGVGEQFF. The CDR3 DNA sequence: TGTGCCAGCAGTACCGTGAGGACAGGGGTGGGTGAGCAGTTCTTC.

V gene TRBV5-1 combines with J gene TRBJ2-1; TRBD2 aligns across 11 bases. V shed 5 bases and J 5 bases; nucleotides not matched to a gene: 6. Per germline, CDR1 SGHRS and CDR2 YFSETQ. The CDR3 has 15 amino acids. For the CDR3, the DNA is TGCGCCAGCAGGGTAGCGGGAGGGCCGAACAATGAGCAGTTCTTC. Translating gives CASRVAGGPNNEQFF.

The CDR3 coding sequence is TGTGCCAGTACCTTGGACAGGGTTGGATATGGCTACACCTTC. Translation gives CASTLDRVGYGYTF. The chain couples TRBV19 to TRBJ1-2; 8 nucleotides agree with TRBD1. This CDR3 spans 14 amino acids. Per the germline V gene, CDR1 is LNHDA and CDR2 is SQIVND (reference sequence). Losses at the gene ends were 7 bases for V and 5 bases for J; bases not matched to a gene: 9.

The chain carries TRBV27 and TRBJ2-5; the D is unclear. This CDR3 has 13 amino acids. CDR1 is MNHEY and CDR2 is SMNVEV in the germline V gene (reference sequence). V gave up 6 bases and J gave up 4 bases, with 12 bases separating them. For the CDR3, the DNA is TGTGCCAGCAGACCTAGTTTTTTAGAGACCCAGTACTTC. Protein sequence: CASRPSFLETQYF.

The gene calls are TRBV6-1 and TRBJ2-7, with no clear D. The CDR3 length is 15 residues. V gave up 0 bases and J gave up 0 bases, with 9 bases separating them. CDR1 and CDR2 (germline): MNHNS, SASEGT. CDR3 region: CASSEAPLSSYEQYF. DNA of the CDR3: TGTGCCAGCAGTGAAGCCCCCTTGAGCTCCTACGAGCAGTACTTC.

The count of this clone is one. The chain's CDR3 is CASSEQRYSNQPQHF. In DNA form, the CDR3 reads TGTGCCAGCAGTGAACAAAGATATAGCAATCAGCCCCAGCATTTT. This rearrangement joins TRBV28 to TRBJ1-5; D gene ambiguous. Per the germline V gene, CDR1 is MDHEN and CDR2 is SYDVKM. CDR3 length equals 15 residues. The V and J ends lost 5 bases and 0 bases respectively, with 11 bases between them.

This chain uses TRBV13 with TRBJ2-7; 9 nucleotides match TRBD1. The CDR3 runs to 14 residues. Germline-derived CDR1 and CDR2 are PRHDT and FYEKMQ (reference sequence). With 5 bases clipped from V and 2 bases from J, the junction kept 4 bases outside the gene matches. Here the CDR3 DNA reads TGTGCCAGCAGCCGAGGACAGGGGACCTACGAGCAGTACTTC. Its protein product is CASSRGQGTYEQYF.

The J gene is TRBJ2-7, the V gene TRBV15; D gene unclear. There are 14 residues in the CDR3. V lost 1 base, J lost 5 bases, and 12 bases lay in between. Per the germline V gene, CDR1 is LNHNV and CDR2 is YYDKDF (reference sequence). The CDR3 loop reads CATSRGPHRDEQYF. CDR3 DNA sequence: TGTGCCACCAGCAGAGGTCCCCATCGCGACGAGCAGTACTTC.

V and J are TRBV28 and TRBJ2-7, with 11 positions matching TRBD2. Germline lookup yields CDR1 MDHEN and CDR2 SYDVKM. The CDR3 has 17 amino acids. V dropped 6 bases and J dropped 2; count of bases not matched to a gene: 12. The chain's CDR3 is CASSLIPGTSGAYEQYF. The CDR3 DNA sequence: TGTGCCAGCAGCCTGATCCCCGGGACTAGCGGAGCCTACGAGCAGTACTTC.

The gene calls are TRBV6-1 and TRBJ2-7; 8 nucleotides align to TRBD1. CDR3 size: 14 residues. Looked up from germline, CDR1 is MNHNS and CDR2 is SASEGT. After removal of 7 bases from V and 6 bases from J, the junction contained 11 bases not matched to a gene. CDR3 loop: CASTLDRVPIEQYF. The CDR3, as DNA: TGTGCCAGCACCCTGGACAGGGTCCCGATCGAGCAGTACTTC.

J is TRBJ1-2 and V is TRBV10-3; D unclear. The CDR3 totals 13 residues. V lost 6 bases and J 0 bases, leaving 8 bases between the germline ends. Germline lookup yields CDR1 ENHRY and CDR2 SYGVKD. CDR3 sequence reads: CAIRTDTNYGYTF. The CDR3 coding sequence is TGTGCCATCAGGACGGATACTAACTATGGCTACACCTTC.

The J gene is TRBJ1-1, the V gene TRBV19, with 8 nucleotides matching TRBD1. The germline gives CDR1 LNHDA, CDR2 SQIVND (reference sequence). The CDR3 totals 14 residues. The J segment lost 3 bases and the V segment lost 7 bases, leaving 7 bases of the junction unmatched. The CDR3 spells CASTRQGQYTEAFF. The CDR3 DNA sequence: TGTGCCAGTACCCGACAGGGGCAATACACTGAAGCTTTCTTT.

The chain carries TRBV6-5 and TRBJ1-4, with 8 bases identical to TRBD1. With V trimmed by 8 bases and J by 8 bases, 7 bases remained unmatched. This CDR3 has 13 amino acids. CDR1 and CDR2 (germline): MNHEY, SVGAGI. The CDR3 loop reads CASRPGGWEKLFF. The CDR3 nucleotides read TGTGCCAGCCGTCCAGGGGGCTGGGAAAAACTGTTTTTT.

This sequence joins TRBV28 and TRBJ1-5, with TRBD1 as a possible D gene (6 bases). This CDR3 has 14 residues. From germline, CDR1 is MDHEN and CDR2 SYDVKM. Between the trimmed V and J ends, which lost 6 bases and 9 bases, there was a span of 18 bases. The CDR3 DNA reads TGTGCCAGCAGCCGCCGCGGGGGCCCCATGCCCCAGCATTTT. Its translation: CASSRRGGPMPQHF.

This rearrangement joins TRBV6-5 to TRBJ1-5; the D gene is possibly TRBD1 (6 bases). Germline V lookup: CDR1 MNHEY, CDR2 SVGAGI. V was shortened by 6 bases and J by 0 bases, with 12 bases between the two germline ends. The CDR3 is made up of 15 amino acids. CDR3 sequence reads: CASRKQGHSNQPQHF. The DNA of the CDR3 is TGTGCCAGCAGGAAACAGGGCCATAGCAATCAGCCCCAGCATTTT.

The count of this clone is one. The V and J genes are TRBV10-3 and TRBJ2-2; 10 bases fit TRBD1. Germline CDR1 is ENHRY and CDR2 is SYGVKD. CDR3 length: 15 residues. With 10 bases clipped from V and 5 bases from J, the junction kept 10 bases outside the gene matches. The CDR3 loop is CATASGTGETGELFF. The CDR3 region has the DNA TGTGCCACCGCGTCCGGGACAGGGGAGACCGGGGAGCTGTTTTTT.

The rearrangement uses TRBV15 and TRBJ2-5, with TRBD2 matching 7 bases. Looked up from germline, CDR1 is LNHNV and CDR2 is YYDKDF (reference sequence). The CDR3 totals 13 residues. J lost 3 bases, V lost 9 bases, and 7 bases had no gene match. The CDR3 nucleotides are TGTGCCACAGAGCGGGGAAGAGAAGAGACCCAGTACTTC. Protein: CATERGREETQYF.

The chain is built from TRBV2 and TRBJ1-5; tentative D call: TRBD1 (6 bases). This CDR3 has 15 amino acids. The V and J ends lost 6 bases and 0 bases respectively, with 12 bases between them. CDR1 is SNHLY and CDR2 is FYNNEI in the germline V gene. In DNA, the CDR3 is TGTGCCAGCAGCCCCCAGGGGTCTAGCAATCAGCCCCAGCATTTT. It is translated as CASSPQGSSNQPQHF.